This T cell receptor beta chain was recovered during a study of blood T cells in healthy people across ages. This clonotype showed up just a few times. Trimming removed 7 bases from V and 1 base from J, with 13 bases in between. The CDR3 has 14 amino acids. Alongside a J-beta primer mix, a sample-barcoded 5' primer served in a second PCR lasting about 7 to 11 cycles. TCRdb used MiXCR to reprocess the 5' RACE reads, holding one entry per CDR3 protein. This repertoire shows 580,000 or so distinct CDR3 sequences, roughly 43% found once; its top ten account for around 23%. Isolated PBMCs totaled at least 7 million in each sample.

The chain is built from TRBV12-3 or TRBV12-4 and TRBJ2-5, with a weak D call TRBD2 (6 bases). This sequence originates from an elderly man in good health. Sequenced sample: blood. CDR3 DNA: TGTGCCAGCAAGGCCTCGGAGGGCCAAGAGACCCAGTACTTC. Translating gives CASKASEGQETQYF.